A single sample is the source of the 31 T cell receptor beta chains below, sequenced in a study of T cells in Graves' hyperthyroidism and ophthalmopathy. Template material for amplifying TCR beta CDR3 regions consisted of RNA transcripts. HTBI primers were employed in a first-round RT-PCR of the TCR CDR3. One entry per CDR3 protein, called by TCRdb with MiXCR from the multiplex PCR reads. The sample records 600,000 to 650,000 distinct CDR3 sequences, 15% to 20% being singletons. The sample consisted of blood. All receptors derive from a woman in her 30s with Graves' hyperthyroidism.

This clonotype was seen many times. V and J are TRBV6-1 and TRBJ1-2, with 9 bases lining up with TRBD1. In germline, CDR1 is MNHNS, CDR2 SASEGT. The length of the CDR3 is 13 residues. V was pared by 4 bases and J by 8 bases, with 5 bases of the junction left unmatched. The CDR3: CASSGTGALGYTF. CDR3 in DNA: TGTGCCAGCAGTGGGACAGGGGCTCTGGGCTACACCTTC.

This sequence joins TRBV20-1 and TRBJ2-7; D might be TRBD2 (6 bases). V was cut by 3 bases and J by 2 bases, with 11 bases left in between. The CDR3 totals 13 residues. Germline CDR1 and CDR2: DFQATT and SNEGSKA (reference sequence). DNA of the CDR3: TGCAGTGCTAGCTTCCCGGGGGCCTACGAGCAGTACTTC. Its protein product is CSASFPGAYEQYF.

The genes are TRBV6-6 and TRBJ2-3; 7 bases match TRBD1. CDR1 MNHNY and CDR2 SVGAGI come from the germline V gene (reference sequence). The V and J ends lost 0 bases and 4 bases, in that order; junction bases with no gene match: 4. This CDR3 has 15 residues. The CDR3 bases are TGTGCCAGCAGTTACTCAGGGGGCGGCGCAGATACGCAGTATTTT. Residues: CASSYSGGGADTQYF.

This clonotype was seen a handful of times. This rearrangement joins TRBV6-1 to TRBJ2-7; a possible D gene is TRBD2 (7 bases). Per the germline V gene, CDR1 is MNHNS and CDR2 is SASEGT. The V end lost 0 bases, the J end lost 2 bases, and 14 bases lay between the germline ends. This CDR3 contains 16 residues. The CDR3 loop reads CASSEASRGAAYEQYF. Written as DNA, the CDR3 is TGTGCCAGCAGTGAAGCATCCCGGGGGGCTGCCTACGAGCAGTACTTC.

This clonotype has a count of ten or more. This chain uses TRBV28 with TRBJ2-1; 13 nucleotides match TRBD2. Germline V CDR1 and CDR2: MDHEN, SYDVKM. The CDR3 has 15 residues. The junction had 7 bases not matched to a gene; V was cut back by 5 bases and J by 9 bases. Written as DNA, the CDR3 is TGTGCCAGCAGTCCACTAGCGGGAGGGCCTGGTGAGCAGTTCTTC. Protein sequence: CASSPLAGGPGEQFF. The full variable domain, in which reference TRBV28 and TRBJ2-1 provide the parts outside the CDR3, is DVKVTQSSRYLVKRTGEKVFLECVQDMDHENMFWYRQDPGLGLRLIYFSYDVKMKEKGDIPEGYSVSREKKERFSLILESASTNQTSMYLCASSPLAGGPGEQFFGPGTRLTVL.

There are a few counts of this clonotype. The chain is built from TRBV6-1 and TRBJ2-5, with 7 bases lining up with TRBD1. From germline, CDR1 is MNHNS and CDR2 SASEGT. J lost 4 bases, V lost 6 bases, and 5 bases had no gene match. The length of the CDR3 is 13 residues. This CDR3 is CASRKNRGETQYF. The CDR3 DNA is TGTGCCAGCAGAAAAAACAGGGGAGAGACCCAGTACTTC.

In its sample, this clonotype was seen many times. This chain joins TRBV3-1 and TRBJ1-1, with 8 bases matching TRBD1. Germline V lookup: CDR1 LGHDT, CDR2 YNNKEL (reference sequence). V was clipped by 6 bases and J by 1 base; unmatched bases: 10. This CDR3 is 16 amino acids long. The CDR3 sequence: CASSPLRQGQNTEAFF. In DNA form, the CDR3 reads TGTGCCAGCAGTCCTCTTAGACAGGGGCAGAACACTGAAGCTTTCTTT.

This clonotype was counted many times. The rearrangement joins TRBV6-1 to TRBJ2-7; 7 nucleotides align to TRBD1. The junction had 16 bases not matched to a gene; V was cut back by 8 bases and J by 3 bases. This CDR3 is 16 amino acids long. The germline V gene has CDR1 MNHNS and CDR2 SASEGT. The CDR3 loop reads CASPGGAEDTNYEQYF. The CDR3 bases are TGTGCCAGCCCAGGGGGTGCCGAAGACACAAACTACGAGCAGTACTTC.

The CDR3 DNA follows: TGTGCCAGCTTCCTCCGATCCGGGCAGTACTTC. Translation: CASFLRSGQYF. The J gene is TRBJ2-7, the V gene TRBV28; no clear D. Germline assignment: CDR1 MDHEN and CDR2 SYDVKM. V lost 8 bases and J lost 9, with 14 bases in between. The CDR3 is made up of 11 amino acids. Full variable domain (outside the CDR3, taken from reference TRBV28 and TRBJ2-7): DVKVTQSSRYLVKRTGEKVFLECVQDMDHENMFWYRQDPGLGLRLIYFSYDVKMKEKGDIPEGYSVSREKKERFSLILESASTNQTSMYLCASFLRSGQYFGPGTRLTVT.

This clonotype came up many times. The chain joins TRBV2 to TRBJ1-2; 11 nucleotides match TRBD1. Germline CDR1 is SNHLY and CDR2 is FYNNEI. There are 14 residues in the CDR3. J gave up 1 base and V 6 bases, and 1 base lay outside the gene matches. CDR3 nucleotide sequence: TGTGCCAGCAGGGGACAGGGGGGTAACTATGGCTACACCTTC. This encodes CASRGQGGNYGYTF.

J is TRBJ1-4 and V is TRBV27; D gene uncertain. This CDR3 region has 13 residues. V was trimmed by 2 bases and J by 5 bases, leaving 6 bases between them. Germline V CDR1 and CDR2: MNHEY, SMNVEV (reference sequence). The DNA for the CDR3 is TGTGCCAGCAGTTTACTGAGGAATGAAAAACTGTTTTTT. Residues: CASSLLRNEKLFF.

This chain connects TRBV28 to TRBJ2-6; no definite D call. V was cut by 5 bases and J by 0 bases, with 17 bases left in between. Germline-derived CDR1 and CDR2 are MDHEN and SYDVKM. This CDR3 is built from 18 residues. CDR3 protein: CASSGLEVRSSGANVLTF. The CDR3 nucleotides read TGTGCCAGCAGTGGCCTAGAGGTTCGAAGCTCTGGGGCCAACGTCCTGACTTTC.

This clonotype appeared many times. The V gene is TRBV5-1, the J gene TRBJ1-1; D unclear. CDR3 length: 14 amino acids. Germline values: CDR1 SGHRS, CDR2 YFSETQ. The ends were cut back, 7 bases at V and 7 bases at J, with 20 bases in the middle. CDR3 bases: TGCGCCAGCCTAGGCGCGCCGAGTTGTAATGAAGCTTTCTTT. This gives the protein CASLGAPSCNEAFF.

J is TRBJ1-2 and V is TRBV19; no reliable D call. The germline V gene has CDR1 LNHDA and CDR2 SQIVND (reference sequence). The CDR3 covers 15 residues. Trimming removed 1 base at V and 4 bases at J, with 13 bases between. The CDR3 coding sequence is TGTGCCAGTAGTATAGTCGGGGAATCTTCCTATGGCTACACCTTC. Its translation: CASSIVGESSYGYTF. The full variable domain, rest sourced from reference TRBV19 and TRBJ1-2, is DGGITQSPKYLFRKEGQNVTLSCEQNLNHDAMYWYRQDPGQGLRLIYYSQIVNDFQKGDIAEGYSVSREKKESFPLTVTSAQKNPTAFYLCASSIVGESSYGYTFGSGTRLTVV.

This clonotype came up many times. The genes are TRBV24-1 and TRBJ2-1, with TRBD2 identical over 10 bases. After removal of 0 bases from V and 6 bases from J, the junction contained 10 bases not matched to a gene. The V gene's germline CDR1 is KGHDR and CDR2 SFDVKD. This CDR3 region has 18 residues. The CDR3 loop is CATSDLEASGSNGNEQFF. The CDR3 nucleotides read TGTGCCACCAGTGATTTGGAGGCTAGCGGGAGTAATGGCAATGAGCAGTTCTTC.

This rearrangement joins TRBV15 to TRBJ2-1; 9 bases match TRBD2. The junction had 8 bases not matched to a gene; V was cut back by 0 bases and J by 8 bases. The germline gives CDR1 LNHNV, CDR2 YYDKDF (reference sequence). This CDR3 has 16 amino acids. In DNA form, the CDR3 reads TGTGCCACCAGCAGAGATAGGGGTAGCGGGAGCTATGAGCAGTTCTTC. Translation: CATSRDRGSGSYEQFF.

This clonotype was detected a few times. The J gene is TRBJ1-5, the V gene TRBV6-2 or TRBV6-3; D may be TRBD1 (6 bases). The CDR3 contains 15 residues. Trimming removed 5 bases at V and 5 bases at J, with 16 bases between. Germline V CDR1 and CDR2: MNHEY, SVGEGT. CDR3 DNA sequence: TGTGCCAGCAGTCCCCCGGGAGGGGGGGATCAGCCCCAGCATTTT. Residues: CASSPPGGGDQPQHF.

The J gene is TRBJ2-1, the V gene TRBV20-1; D might be TRBD1 (6 bases). The CDR3 consists of 14 residues. Germline V gene data show CDR1 as DFQATT and CDR2 as SNEGSKA (reference sequence). The V end was cut by 7 bases, the J end by 5 bases, with 18 bases between. The CDR3 DNA sequence: TGCAGTGTCTCCCGGGACACCGCCGACAATGAGCAGTTCTTC. Its protein is CSVSRDTADNEQFF.

In this sample, this clonotype turned up many times. The chain carries TRBV10-3 and TRBJ2-3, with 11 bases that match TRBD2. The CDR3 runs 16 residues. The V gene end was trimmed by 4 bases and the J gene end by 4 bases; junction bases not matched to a gene: 7. Germline V lookup: CDR1 ENHRY, CDR2 SYGVKD. CDR3 in amino acids: CAISAGSGRAPDTQYF. The CDR3 DNA sequence: TGTGCCATCAGTGCGGGTAGCGGGAGGGCCCCAGATACGCAGTATTTT.

The sample holds many counts of this clonotype. The chain combines TRBV3-1 with TRBJ1-2; 7 bases align to TRBD1. Germline CDR1 LGHDT, CDR2 YNNKEL (reference sequence). This CDR3 contains 14 residues. V gave up 4 bases and J gave up 2 bases; unmatched junction bases: 4. CDR3 sequence: CASSRGTVNYGYTF. The CDR3, as DNA: TGTGCCAGCAGCCGGGGGACAGTGAACTATGGCTACACCTTC.

This clonotype appeared a few times. This chain uses TRBV7-8 with TRBJ2-2; D unresolved. CDR3 size: 12 residues. Per the germline V gene, CDR1 is SGHVS and CDR2 is FQNEAQ. The V end was cut by 10 bases, the J end by 0 bases, with 6 bases between. The chain's CDR3 is CATQPNTGELFF. The CDR3 DNA reads as TGTGCCACCCAACCGAACACCGGGGAGCTGTTTTTT. The variable domain in full, completed from reference TRBV7-8 and TRBJ2-2, reads GAGVSQSPRYKVAKRGQDVALRCDPISGHVSLFWYQQALGQGPEFLTYFQNEAQLDKSGLPSDRFFAERPEGSVSTLKIQRTQQEDSAVYLCATQPNTGELFFGEGSRLTVL.

This clonotype was picked up a small number of times. The chain carries TRBV20-1 and TRBJ2-6; no firm D call. The CDR3 is 15 residues long. The ends were cut back, 0 bases at V and 4 bases at J, with 10 bases in the middle. Per the germline V gene, CDR1 is DFQATT and CDR2 is SNEGSKA (reference sequence). CDR3 region: CSARDMGTGANVLTF. In nucleotides, the CDR3 is TGCAGTGCTAGAGATATGGGTACAGGGGCCAACGTCCTGACTTTC.

The table lists this clonotype with a few counts. This sequence joins TRBV27 and TRBJ1-2, with a possible D match to TRBD1 (6 bases). Trimming shortened V by 5 bases and J by 5 bases, and 18 bases separated the two germline ends. The CDR3 consists of 15 residues. Germline lookup yields CDR1 MNHEY and CDR2 SMNVEV (reference sequence). The CDR3, as DNA: TGTGCCAGCAGTGTCCAGTATGGGGGCCAATATGGCTACACCTTC. It encodes CASSVQYGGQYGYTF.

This clonotype was observed at least ten times. The CDR3 spells CASSRHPGTGRTEAFF. As DNA, the CDR3 is TGTGCCAGCAGTAGACACCCGGGGACAGGGAGGACTGAAGCTTTCTTT. V is TRBV2 and J is TRBJ1-1, with 9 nucleotides matching TRBD1. Per germline, CDR1 SNHLY and CDR2 FYNNEI. This CDR3 is built from 16 residues. With V trimmed by 5 bases and J by 5 bases, 12 bases remained unmatched.

V gene TRBV2 combines with J gene TRBJ2-7, with a tentative D call TRBD2 (6 bases). CDR3 length: 15 residues. The germline V gene has CDR1 SNHLY and CDR2 FYNNEI. Trimming took off 4 bases at V and 3 bases at J, with 16 bases between the two ends. CDR3 coding DNA: TGTGCCAGCAGTGGGGGGGAACACCTCCTCTACGAGCAGTACTTC. It translates to CASSGGEHLLYEQYF.

This clonotype was seen many times. The chain couples TRBV27 to TRBJ2-4; 8 bases agree with TRBD1. Germline V gene data show CDR1 as MNHEY and CDR2 as SMNVEV (reference sequence). The CDR3 extends over 16 amino acids. V dropped 6 bases and J dropped 1; count of bases not matched to a gene: 8. The CDR3 loop reads CASSPQGARAKNIQYF. The CDR3 nucleotides are TGTGCCAGCAGCCCCCAGGGGGCACGGGCCAAAAACATTCAGTACTTC.

This clonotype was seen repeatedly, ten times or more. V gene TRBV3-1 combines with J gene TRBJ1-1; D not resolved. The length of the CDR3 is 13 residues. Germline V CDR1 and CDR2: LGHDT, YNNKEL (reference sequence). V was cut by 7 bases and J by 0 bases, with 9 bases left in between. The CDR3 spells CASMKEMNTEAFF. The CDR3 DNA is TGTGCCAGCATGAAAGAAATGAACACTGAAGCTTTCTTT.

This clonotype was counted at least ten times. This chain links TRBV28 with TRBJ2-7; D might be TRBD1 or TRBD2, each matching 5 bases. Germline assignment: CDR1 MDHEN and CDR2 SYDVKM. V was clipped by 7 bases and J by 3 bases, with 19 bases between them. This CDR3 comprises 15 residues. CDR3 nucleotides: TGTGCCAGCAAGCCCGGCAGGGACCAGCTCTACGAGCAGTACTTC. Its translation: CASKPGRDQLYEQYF.

The chain uses TRBV15 and TRBJ2-2; D is undetermined. V shed 1 base and J shed 3 bases, with 12 bases lying between them. Looked up from germline, CDR1 is LNHNV and CDR2 is YYDKDF (reference sequence). This CDR3 is built from 16 residues. The CDR3 sequence is CATSRARQRYTGELFF. In DNA, the CDR3 is TGTGCCACCAGCAGAGCCCGGCAGCGTTACACCGGGGAGCTGTTTTTT.

This chain joins TRBV9 and TRBJ1-1; D unresolved. The CDR3 loop spans 14 amino acids. Germline V gene lookup returns CDR1 SGDLS and CDR2 YYNGEE. The V gene lost 0 bases and the J gene lost 2 bases, with 8 bases spanning the gap. The CDR3 is CASSVVSGNTEAFF. CDR3 in DNA: TGTGCCAGCAGCGTAGTGTCGGGTAACACTGAAGCTTTCTTT.

As to this clonotype: Compared with germline, one end of the junction differs, possibly owing to a read error. The V gene is TRBV5-1, the J gene TRBJ2-3; D is unclear. This CDR3 contains 14 residues. Looked up from germline, CDR1 is SGHRS and CDR2 is YFSETQ. The CDR3 nucleotides are TGCGGCAGCAGGCTCGCCGTGGACGGTCATACGCAGTATTTT. Protein: CGSRLAVDGHTQYF.